This T cell receptor beta chain was found in a study of T cell responses to AZD1222 COVID-19 vaccine. Concerning this clone: The antigen remains undetermined.

Germline V gene sequence: CDR1 ENHRY, CDR2 SYGVKD. V lost 7 bases and J 1 base, leaving 10 bases between the germline ends. The CDR3 spans 13 residues. TCRdb's table, derived via immunoSEQ multiplex PCR, lists solely in-frame clones and lacks some. The sample consists of 90,000 to 130,000 clones, 85% to 95% of them appearing once. Overall study findings and caveats: Unmutated variant regions reportedly attract nearly half of all spike-specific TCRs. Repertoire sampling happened only post peak T cell response.

Sequencing used peripheral blood, obtained on day 0 of AZD1222 vaccination. The receptor was derived from an adult in good health. This sequence joins TRBV10-3 and TRBJ1-1; D possibly corresponds to TRBD1 (6 bases). CDR3 loop: CAITRTENTEAFF. The CDR3 DNA reads TGTGCCATCACCAGGACAGAGAACACTGAAGCTTTCTTT.